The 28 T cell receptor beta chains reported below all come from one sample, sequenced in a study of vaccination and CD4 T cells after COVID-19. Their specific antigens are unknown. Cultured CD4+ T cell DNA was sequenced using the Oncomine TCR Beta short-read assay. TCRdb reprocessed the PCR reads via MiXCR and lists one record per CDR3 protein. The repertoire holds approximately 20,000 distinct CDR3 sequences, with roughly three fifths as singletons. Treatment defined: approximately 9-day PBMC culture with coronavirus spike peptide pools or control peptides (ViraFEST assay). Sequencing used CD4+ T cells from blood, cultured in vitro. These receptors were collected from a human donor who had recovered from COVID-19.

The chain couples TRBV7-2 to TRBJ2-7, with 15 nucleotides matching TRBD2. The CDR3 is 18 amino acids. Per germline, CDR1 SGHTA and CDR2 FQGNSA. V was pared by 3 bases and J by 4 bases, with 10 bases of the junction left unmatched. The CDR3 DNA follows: TGTGCCAGCAGCTTTACCTCTCCCGGACTAGCGGGAGGGTACGAGCAGTACTTC. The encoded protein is CASSFTSPGLAGGYEQYF. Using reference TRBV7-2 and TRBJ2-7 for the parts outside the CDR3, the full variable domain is GAGVSQSPSNKVTEKGKDVELRCDPISGHTALYWYRQSLGQGLEFLIYFQGNSAPDKSGLPSDRFSAERTGGSVSTLTIQRTQQEDSAVYLCASSFTSPGLAGGYEQYFGPGTRLTVT.

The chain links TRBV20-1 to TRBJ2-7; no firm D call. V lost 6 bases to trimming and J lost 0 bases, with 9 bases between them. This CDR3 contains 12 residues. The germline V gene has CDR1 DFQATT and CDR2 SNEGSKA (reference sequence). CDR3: CSAGVHSYEQYF. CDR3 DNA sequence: TGCAGTGCGGGTGTCCACTCCTACGAGCAGTACTTC.

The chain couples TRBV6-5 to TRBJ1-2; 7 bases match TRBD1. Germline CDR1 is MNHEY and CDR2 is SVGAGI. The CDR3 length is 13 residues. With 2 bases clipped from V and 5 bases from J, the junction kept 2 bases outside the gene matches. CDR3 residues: CASSYTGEYGYTF. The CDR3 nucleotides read TGTGCCAGCAGTTACACAGGGGAATATGGCTACACCTTC.

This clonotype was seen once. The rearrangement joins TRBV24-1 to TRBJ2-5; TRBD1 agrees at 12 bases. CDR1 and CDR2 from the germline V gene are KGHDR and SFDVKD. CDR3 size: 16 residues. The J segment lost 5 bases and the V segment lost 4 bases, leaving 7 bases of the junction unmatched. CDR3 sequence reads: CATSDSGTGGRETQYF. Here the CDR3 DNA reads TGTGCCACCAGTGACTCCGGGACAGGGGGCCGTGAGACCCAGTACTTC.

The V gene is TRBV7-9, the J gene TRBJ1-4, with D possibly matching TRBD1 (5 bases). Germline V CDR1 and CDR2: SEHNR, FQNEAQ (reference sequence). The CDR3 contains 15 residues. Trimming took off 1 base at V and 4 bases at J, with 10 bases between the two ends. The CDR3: CASSLVGDRNEKLFF. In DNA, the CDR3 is TGTGCCAGCAGCTTAGTAGGGGACCGTAATGAAAAACTGTTTTTT.

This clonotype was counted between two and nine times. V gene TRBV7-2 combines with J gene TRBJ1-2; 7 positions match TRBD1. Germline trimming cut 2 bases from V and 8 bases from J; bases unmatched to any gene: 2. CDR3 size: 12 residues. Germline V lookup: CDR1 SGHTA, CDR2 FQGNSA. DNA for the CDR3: TGTGCCAGCAGCTTAAACAGGGGCGGCTACACCTTC. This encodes CASSLNRGGYTF.

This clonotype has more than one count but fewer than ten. CDR3 sequence reads: CRTNTQVPIETQYF. The CDR3 region has the DNA TGCAGAACTAATACCCAGGTACCTATAGAGACCCAGTACTTC. The V gene is TRBV20-1, the J gene TRBJ2-5; D is uncertain. Germline values: CDR1 DFQATT, CDR2 SNEGSKA (reference sequence). This CDR3 is built from 14 residues.

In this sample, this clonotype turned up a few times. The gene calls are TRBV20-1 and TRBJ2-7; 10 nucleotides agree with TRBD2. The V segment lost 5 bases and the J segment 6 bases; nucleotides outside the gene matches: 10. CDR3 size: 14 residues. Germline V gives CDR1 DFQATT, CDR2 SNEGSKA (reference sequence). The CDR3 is CSADLLAGVGEQYF. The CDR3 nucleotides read TGCAGTGCTGACCTTCTAGCGGGAGTAGGCGAGCAGTACTTC.

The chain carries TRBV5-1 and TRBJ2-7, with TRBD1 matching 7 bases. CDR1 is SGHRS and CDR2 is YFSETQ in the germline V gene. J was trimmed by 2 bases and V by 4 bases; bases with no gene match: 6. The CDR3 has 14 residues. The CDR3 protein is CASSTGQETYEQYF. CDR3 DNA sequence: TGCGCCAGCAGCACCGGACAGGAAACCTACGAGCAGTACTTC.

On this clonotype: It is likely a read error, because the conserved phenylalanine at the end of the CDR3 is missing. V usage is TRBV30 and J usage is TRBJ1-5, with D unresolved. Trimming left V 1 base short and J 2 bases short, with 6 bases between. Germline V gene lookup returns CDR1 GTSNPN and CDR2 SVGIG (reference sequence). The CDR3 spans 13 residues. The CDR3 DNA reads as TGTGCCTGGAGTGGGGTTGGCAATCAGCCCCAGCATCTT. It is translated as CAWSGVGNQPQHL.

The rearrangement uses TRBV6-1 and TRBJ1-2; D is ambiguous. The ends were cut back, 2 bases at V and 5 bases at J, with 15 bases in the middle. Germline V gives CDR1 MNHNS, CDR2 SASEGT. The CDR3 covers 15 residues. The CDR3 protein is CASSENGRADYGYTF. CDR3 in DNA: TGTGCCAGCAGTGAAAACGGGAGGGCTGATTATGGCTACACCTTC.

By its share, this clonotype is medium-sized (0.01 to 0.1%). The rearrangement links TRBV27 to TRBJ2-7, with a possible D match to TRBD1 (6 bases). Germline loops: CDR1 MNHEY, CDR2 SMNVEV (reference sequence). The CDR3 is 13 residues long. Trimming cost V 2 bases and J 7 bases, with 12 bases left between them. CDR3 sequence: CASSLGGPGEQYF. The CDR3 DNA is TGTGCCAGCAGTTTAGGGGGCCCCGGGGAGCAGTACTTC.

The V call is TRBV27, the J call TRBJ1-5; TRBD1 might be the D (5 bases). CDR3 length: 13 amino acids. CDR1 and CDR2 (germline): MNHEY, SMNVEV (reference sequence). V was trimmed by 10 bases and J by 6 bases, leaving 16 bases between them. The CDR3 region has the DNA TGTGCCACCTCAGGGAGAGCGGGTCAGCCCCAGCATTTT. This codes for CATSGRAGQPQHF.

The CDR3 spells CASWFGGSGYTF. The CDR3 nucleotides are TGTGCCAGCTGGTTCGGGGGCTCTGGCTACACCTTC. This chain uses TRBV27 with TRBJ1-2, with D perhaps TRBD1 (6 bases). CDR3 length: 12 residues. Germline CDR1 MNHEY, CDR2 SMNVEV (reference sequence). The V and J ends lost 8 bases and 7 bases respectively, with 14 bases between them.

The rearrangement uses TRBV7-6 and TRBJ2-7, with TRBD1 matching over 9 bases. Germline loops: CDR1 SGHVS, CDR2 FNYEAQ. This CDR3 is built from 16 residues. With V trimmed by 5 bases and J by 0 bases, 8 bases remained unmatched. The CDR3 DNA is TGTGCCAGCAGCCAAAACGTACAGGGGGCCTCCTACGAGCAGTACTTC. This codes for CASSQNVQGASYEQYF.

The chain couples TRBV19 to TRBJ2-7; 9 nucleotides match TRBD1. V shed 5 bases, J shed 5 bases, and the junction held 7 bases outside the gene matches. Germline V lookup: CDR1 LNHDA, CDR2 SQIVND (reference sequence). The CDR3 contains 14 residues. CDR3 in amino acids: CASSFWDRVNEQYF. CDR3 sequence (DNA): TGTGCCAGTAGTTTCTGGGACAGGGTGAACGAGCAGTACTTC.

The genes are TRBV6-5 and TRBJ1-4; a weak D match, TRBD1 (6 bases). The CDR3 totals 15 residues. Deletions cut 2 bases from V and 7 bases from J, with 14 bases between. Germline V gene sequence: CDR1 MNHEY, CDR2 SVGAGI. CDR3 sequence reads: CASSYQQGEVEKLFF. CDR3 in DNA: TGTGCCAGCAGTTACCAACAGGGAGAGGTTGAAAAACTGTTTTTT.

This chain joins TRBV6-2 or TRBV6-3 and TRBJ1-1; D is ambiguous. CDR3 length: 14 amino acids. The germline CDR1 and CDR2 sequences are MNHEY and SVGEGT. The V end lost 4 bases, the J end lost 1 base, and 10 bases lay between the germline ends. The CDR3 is CASSFEKRNTEAFF. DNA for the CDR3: TGTGCCAGCAGTTTTGAGAAAAGGAACACTGAAGCTTTCTTT.

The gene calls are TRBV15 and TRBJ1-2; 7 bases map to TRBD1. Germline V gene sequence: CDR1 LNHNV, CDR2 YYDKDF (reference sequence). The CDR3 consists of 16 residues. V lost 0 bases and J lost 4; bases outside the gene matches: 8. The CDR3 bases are TGTGCCACCAGCAGAGAAGGGACAGCTCCAACCTATGGCTACACCTTC. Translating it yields CATSREGTAPTYGYTF.

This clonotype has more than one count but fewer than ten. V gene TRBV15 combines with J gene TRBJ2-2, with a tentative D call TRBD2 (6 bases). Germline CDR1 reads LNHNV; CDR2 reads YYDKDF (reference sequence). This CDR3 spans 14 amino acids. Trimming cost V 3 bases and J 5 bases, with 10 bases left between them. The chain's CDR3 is CATSRGGGTGELFF. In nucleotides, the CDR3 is TGTGCCACCAGCAGGGGTGGGGGGACCGGGGAGCTGTTTTTT.

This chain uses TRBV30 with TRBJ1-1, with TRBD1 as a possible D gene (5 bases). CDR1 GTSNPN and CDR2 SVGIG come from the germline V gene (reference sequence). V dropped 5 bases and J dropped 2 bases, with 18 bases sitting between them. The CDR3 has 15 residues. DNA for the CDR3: TGTGCCTGGGATATTGCCCAGGGCGTAAACACTGAAGCTTTCTTT. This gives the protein CAWDIAQGVNTEAFF.

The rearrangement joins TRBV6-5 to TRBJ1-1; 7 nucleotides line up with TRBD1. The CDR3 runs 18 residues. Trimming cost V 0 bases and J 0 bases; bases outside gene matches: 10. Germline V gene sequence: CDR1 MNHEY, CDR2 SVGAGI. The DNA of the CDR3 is TGTGCCAGCAGTTACTCGCCCCCAGGGGGGGGTATGAACACTGAAGCTTTCTTT. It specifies CASSYSPPGGGMNTEAFF.

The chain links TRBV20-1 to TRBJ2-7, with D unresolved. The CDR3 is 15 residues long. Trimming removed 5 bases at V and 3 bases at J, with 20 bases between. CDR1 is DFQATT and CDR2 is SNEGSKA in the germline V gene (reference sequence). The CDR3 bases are TGCAGTGCTGCACGCACTGAACGGGCCTACTACGAGCAGTACTTC. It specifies CSAARTERAYYEQYF.

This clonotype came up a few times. The DNA of the CDR3 is TGTGCCATCAGTGACAGGAGTCAGCCCCAGCATTTT. Translation gives CAISDRSQPQHF. The chain carries TRBV10-3 and TRBJ1-5; D is unclear. The CDR3 totals 12 residues. Deletions cut 3 bases from V and 6 bases from J, with 6 bases between. The germline gives CDR1 ENHRY, CDR2 SYGVKD.

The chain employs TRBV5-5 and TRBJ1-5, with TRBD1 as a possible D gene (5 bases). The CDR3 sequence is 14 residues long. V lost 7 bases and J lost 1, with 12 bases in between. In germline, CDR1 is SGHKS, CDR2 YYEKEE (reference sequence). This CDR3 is CASSSWGSNQPQHF. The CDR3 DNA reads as TGTGCCAGCTCCTCTTGGGGGAGCAATCAGCCCCAGCATTTT. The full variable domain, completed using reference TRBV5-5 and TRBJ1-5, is DAGVTQSPTHLIKTRGQQVTLRCSPISGHKSVSWYQQVLGQGPQFIFQYYEKEERGRGNFPDRFSARQFPNYSSELNVNALLLGDSALYLCASSSWGSNQPQHFGDGTRLSIL.

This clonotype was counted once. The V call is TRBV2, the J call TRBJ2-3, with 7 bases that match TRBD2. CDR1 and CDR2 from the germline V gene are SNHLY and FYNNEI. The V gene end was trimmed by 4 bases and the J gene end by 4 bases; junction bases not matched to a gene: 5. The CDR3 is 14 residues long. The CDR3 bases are TGTGCCAGCAGTGTACGGGAGGAACCAGATACGCAGTATTTT. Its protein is CASSVREEPDTQYF. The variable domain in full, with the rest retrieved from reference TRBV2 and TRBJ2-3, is EPEVTQTPSHQVTQMGQEVILRCVPISNHLYFYWYRQILGQKVEFLVSFYNNEISEKSEIFDDQFSVERPDGSNFTLKIRSTKLEDSAMYFCASSVREEPDTQYFGPGTRLTVL.

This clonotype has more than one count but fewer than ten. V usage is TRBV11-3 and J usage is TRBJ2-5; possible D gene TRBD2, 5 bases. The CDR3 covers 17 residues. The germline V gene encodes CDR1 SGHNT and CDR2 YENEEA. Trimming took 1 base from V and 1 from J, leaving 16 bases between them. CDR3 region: CASSLGTFTGSQETQYF. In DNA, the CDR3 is TGTGCCAGCAGCTTAGGGACTTTTACGGGGAGCCAAGAGACCCAGTACTTC.

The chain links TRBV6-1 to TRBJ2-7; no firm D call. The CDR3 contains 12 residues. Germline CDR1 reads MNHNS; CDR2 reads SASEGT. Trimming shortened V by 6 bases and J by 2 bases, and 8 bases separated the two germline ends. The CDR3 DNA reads TGTGCCAGCAGGGGCACCGCCTACGAGCAGTACTTC. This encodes CASRGTAYEQYF.